Below are 3 T cell receptor beta chains sequenced from a single sample in a study of molecular identifiers for immune sequencing clone quantification. TCRdb reanalysed the PCR reads using MiXCR and keeps one entry per CDR3 protein. The sample holds 88,000 or so distinct CDR3 sequences, roughly a fifth seen once. The sample comprised naive CD8+ T cells from blood, with Jurkat cell RNA spiked in. Subset meaning: FACS-sorted CD8+CD4-CCR7+CD45RA+ naive T cells. Receptors originate from a human donor in good health. Some libraries in this study had Jurkat cell RNA spiked in.

About this clonotype: A much larger clone lies a single base off, so this may be a read error. This sequence joins TRBV20-1 and TRBJ2-3; D might be TRBD2 (6 bases). Trimming removed 4 bases from V and 1 base from J, with 18 bases in between. CDR1 is DFQATT, CDR2 SNEGSKA, per germline (reference sequence). The CDR3 loop spans 16 amino acids. CDR3 in amino acids: CSAKDLAGLGTDTQYF. The CDR3 nucleotides are TGCAGTGCTAAAGATCTGGCGGGGCTCGGCACAGATACGCAGTATTTT.

J is TRBJ2-1 and V is TRBV30, with TRBD2 as a possible D gene (6 bases). This CDR3 comprises 13 residues. V was clipped by 4 bases and J by 8 bases, with 15 bases between them. Germline lookup yields CDR1 GTSNPN and CDR2 SVGIG (reference sequence). Here the CDR3 DNA reads TGTGCCTGGAATCCGGGAGTAGGCCATGAGCAGTTCTTC. Its translation: CAWNPGVGHEQFF.

The V and J genes are TRBV30 and TRBJ2-7; possibly TRBD2 for D (6 bases). The CDR3 extends over 13 amino acids. Looked up from germline, CDR1 is GTSNPN and CDR2 is SVGIG (reference sequence). V was pared by 2 bases and J by 3 bases, with 11 bases between. Here the CDR3 reads CAWSIGGVYEQYF. Written as DNA, the CDR3 is TGTGCCTGGAGTATCGGGGGAGTCTACGAGCAGTACTTC.